This TCR beta chain was identified in a study of T cells in women clearing cervical HPV infection. For the study at large: Case blood drawn at lesion detection; control blood after infection cleared.

Germline CDR1 is SGHRS and CDR2 is YFSETQ. This CDR3 comprises 16 residues. Deletions cut 0 bases from V and 0 bases from J, with 11 bases between. Sequenced by immunoSEQ multiplex PCR; TCRdb stores in-frame clones only, minus some. The sample has 35,000 to 45,000 clones. To note about this clone: The missing CDR3 end, 3 residues past where the read stops, is filled in from the germline J gene.

The sample taken for sequencing was blood buffy coat. The TCR originated in a woman aged 18 to 75 with a cervical HPV16 infection that either progressed to CIN3+ or cleared (not recorded which). This chain links TRBV5-1 with TRBJ2-3; D is undetermined. Incomplete CDR3 DNA: TGCGCCAGCAGCTTGGAGGGTCACAGTAGCACAGATACG. It codes for CASSLEGHSSTDT. The full CDR3 reads CASSLEGHSSTDTQYF.